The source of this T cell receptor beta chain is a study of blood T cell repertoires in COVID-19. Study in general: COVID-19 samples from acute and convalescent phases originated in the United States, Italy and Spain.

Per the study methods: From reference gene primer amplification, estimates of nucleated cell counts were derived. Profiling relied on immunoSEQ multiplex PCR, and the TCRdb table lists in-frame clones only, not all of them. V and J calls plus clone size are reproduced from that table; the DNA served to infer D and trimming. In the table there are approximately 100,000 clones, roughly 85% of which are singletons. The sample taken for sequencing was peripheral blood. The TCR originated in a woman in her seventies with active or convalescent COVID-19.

The CDR3 sequence: CASRPGEVYGYTF. CDR3 DNA: TGTGCCAGCCGCCCGGGGGAAGTTTATGGCTACACCTTC. The chain links TRBV10-3 to TRBJ1-2, with D possibly being TRBD1 (5 bases). The germline CDR1 and CDR2 sequences are ENHRY and SYGVKD. CDR3 length: 13 amino acids. Trimming cost V 10 bases and J 5 bases, with 17 bases left between them.